This record looks at one T cell receptor (beta chain) sequence and its context. The target antigen is unknown. This specimen belongs to a study of cytomegalovirus exposure and HLA in healthy donors. Overall study findings and caveats: Many donors carried some public TCRs, although rarity characterized most TCR sequences. Previous analysis showed most TCR beta V segments were productive about 87% or about 30% of the time.

Use of 60 Vbeta and 13 Jbeta primers characterized the PCR. Only in-frame clones appear in the TCRdb table, and some are missing; sequencing was by immunoSEQ multiplex PCR. The sample lists over 150,000 clones; over 65% were seen once. Looked up from germline, CDR1 is LGHNA and CDR2 is YSLEER. V trimming: 0 bases; J trimming: 2 bases; junction bases outside the gene matches: 7. The CDR3 contains 17 residues. Everyone who donated was a healthy bone marrow donor. The receptor was derived from a man aged 30 to 45 in good health and CMV-seronegative. The rearrangement uses TRBV4-3 and TRBJ1-3; 7 bases fit TRBD1. Sequenced input: PBMCs. The CDR3 spells CASSQDTGVQAGNTIYF. The DNA of the CDR3 is TGCGCCAGCAGCCAAGATACAGGGGTTCAGGCTGGAAACACCATATATTTT.